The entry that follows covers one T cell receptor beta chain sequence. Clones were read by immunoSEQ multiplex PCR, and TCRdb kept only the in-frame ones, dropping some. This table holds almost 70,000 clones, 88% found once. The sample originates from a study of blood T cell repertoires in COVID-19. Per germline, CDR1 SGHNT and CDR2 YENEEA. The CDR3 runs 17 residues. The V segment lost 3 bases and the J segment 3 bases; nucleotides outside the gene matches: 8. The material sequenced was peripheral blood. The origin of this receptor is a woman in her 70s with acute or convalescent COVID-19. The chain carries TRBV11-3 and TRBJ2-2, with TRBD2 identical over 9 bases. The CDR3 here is CASSFGSGSWYTGELFF. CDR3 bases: TGTGCCAGCAGCTTTGGTAGCGGGAGTTGGTACACCGGGGAGCTGTTTTTT. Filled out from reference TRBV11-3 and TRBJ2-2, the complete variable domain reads EAGVVQSPRYKIIEKKQPVAFWCNPISGHNTLYWYLQNLGQGPELLIRYENEEAVDDSQLPKDRFSAERLKGVDSTLKIQPAELGDSAVYLCASSFGSGSWYTGELFFGEGSRLTVL.